Sequencing of this TCR beta chain was carried out in a study of shared clonotypes between healthy human individuals (dated by TCRdb to the early 2020s). About the study as a whole: The cohort comprised two women and three men aged 18 to 49 years. To estimate repertoire size and how much clonotype sharing occurs between individuals, the study deeply sequenced the blood TCR repertoires of 5 or 6 healthy adults. To increase sequencing depth and limit assay-specific biases, TCR repertoire library preparation and sequencing were carried out by different laboratories using diverse techniques. For each donor, CD4 naive and CD4 memory were each given three plates, CD8 naive was given two plates, and CD8 memory was given one plate. Leukapheresis yielded between about 0.94 and 9.5 billion PBMCs per donor.

For this clone: No antigen is known for it. No clone much larger than this one lies a single base away; base qualities are absent.

TCR CDR3 regions were amplified from genomic DNA by multiplex PCR using the deep immunoSEQ assay. Extracted genomic DNA from each cell subset was spread evenly across all wells of several immunoSEQ 96-well plates, with each plate serving as a replicate. For sorted subsets, approximately 210 ng genomic DNA, equal to some 28,000 T cell genomes, was loaded into each replicate PCR. Purified libraries were quantified with a Qubit 3.0 fluorometer, sized on a Bioanalyzer 2100, and re-quantified with the KAPA Library Quantification kit. Every immunoSEQ 96-well plate was sequenced on a dedicated single-read 150-cycle Illumina NextSeq 550 flow cell. In the paper's pipeline: Because the immunoSEQ output held only junctional sequences and lacked quality scores, the filtering could not match the filtering applied to full-length reads. Sequences were annotated with PyIR, a Python wrapper for IgBLAST v1.9, using IMGT germline references to assign V/J genes and CDR3. Reads were removed for weak V/J assignments (E-value above 1e-6), missing CDR3, stop codons, out-of-frame junctions, or ambiguous translated residues. V3J clonotypes were defined as sequences sharing the same inferred V gene, J gene, and CDR3 amino acid sequence. The percentage overlap between two repertoires was calculated by dividing the number of shared unique clonotypes by the size of the smaller repertoire. Richness of each repertoire was evaluated using RTK rarefaction, the Chao1 estimator, and Recon v2.1 estimates of unobserved clonotypes. OLGA was used to compute generation probabilities for all TCRbeta clonotypes that the gDNA method yielded from a handful of donors. TCRdb's version of the immuneACCESS table is confined to in-frame rearrangements and falls short of the full clone set. An unresolved V gene accounts for under half of the shortfall where checked; the remainder is of unknown origin. V and J calls and clone size are given by that table; D and trimming were obtained from the DNA. Within this sample are roughly 2.2 million clones, with around 93% of them counted one time only. The leading ten clones occupy 0.37% of the sample.

Overall study results and their limits: Naive subsets generally had larger estimated clonotype richness than memory subsets did. Based on pairwise subsampling, the degree of clonotype sharing among donors was expected to be affected by sequencing depth. Higher generation probabilities were observed for clonotypes shared by all four sorted-subset donors than for non-shared clonotypes. The small number of donors limited the genetic and exposure-history diversity represented. Sharing across several donors was observed for approximately 5% of naive CD4, about 4% of naive CD8, 2% to 2.5% of memory CD4, and around 0.44% of memory CD8 clonotypes. Sampling was limited to blood, and TCR repertoires in tissue likely differ from TCR repertoires in blood. Even with the large sequencing depth, rarefaction of the sorted-subset datasets indicated that sequencing was incomplete.

The CDR3 measures 14 amino acids from cysteine to phenylalanine. Left in the record is the CDR3 DNA by itself, 42 bases read in frame from the first base. Trimming removed 3 bases from V and 8 bases from J, leaving 15 bases between the germline ends. CDR1 is given as SGHNT and CDR2 as YYREEE, both from the germline V gene (reference sequence). Donors were healthy HIV-negative adults with no recently reported acute infections or vaccinations. All donors were Caucasian adults living in Nashville, Tennessee, USA. Magnetic negative selection was used to enrich CD4+ T cells, after which naive cells were positively selected on CD45RA and the negative fraction became the memory subset. Blood was obtained by leukapheresis, after which PBMCs were separated by Ficoll-Histopaque density gradient centrifugation and cryopreserved in liquid nitrogen vapor phase. Analytical flow cytometry was used to check the purity and quantity of each magnetically sorted T cell population. Genomic DNA was isolated from every sorted fraction and measured by UV absorbance on a Nanodrop 2000c.

The receptor chain draws on TRBV5-4 and TRBJ2-4, and possibly TRBD2, on 6 matching bases. The receptor was derived from a man aged 18 to 30 in good health. Some clones in this sample may be carry-over from other donors' samples. Source material: naive CD4+ T cells from PBMCs. The meaning of the sample's cell subset or site label: CD45RA+ positively selected. CDR3 sequence: CASSWSGERDIQYF. The DNA sequence is given as TGTGCCAGCAGCTGGTCGGGAGAGAGGGACATTCAGTACTTC.